This entry lists 16 T cell receptor beta chains sequenced from one sample in a study of blood T cell repertoires in COVID-19. Sequencing used immunoSEQ multiplex PCR; TCRdb keeps in-frame clones, though not all of them. The table has about 100,000 clones, 90% seen once. Sequencing was carried out using peripheral blood. These receptors all stem from a man aged 18 to 30 with COVID-19, enrolled during active disease.

The rearrangement uses TRBV4-2 and TRBJ2-2, with D uncertain. V lost 1 base and J 5 bases, leaving 5 bases between the germline ends. Germline CDR1 reads LGHNA; CDR2 reads YNFKEQ. The CDR3 sequence is 13 residues long. This chain's CDR3 is CASSQGRTGELFF. As DNA, the CDR3 is TGTGCCAGCAGCCAAGGCCGGACCGGGGAGCTGTTTTTT.

The chain combines TRBV29-1 with TRBJ2-2, with D tentatively TRBD2 (5 bases). V was clipped by 3 bases and J by 5 bases, with 10 bases between them. Germline-derived CDR1 and CDR2 are SQVTM and ANQGSEA. The CDR3 is made up of 13 amino acids. The CDR3 DNA reads as TGCAGCGTTGACCGGGGTGGAACCGGGGAGCTGTTTTTT. Its protein is CSVDRGGTGELFF.

The chain employs TRBV7-2 and TRBJ1-5; perhaps TRBD1 as D (5 bases). From germline, CDR1 is SGHTA and CDR2 FQGNSA. The length of the CDR3 is 13 residues. Trimming pared 6 bases from V and 3 bases from J, leaving 9 bases between. CDR3: CASSRDFNQPQHF. DNA for the CDR3: TGTGCCAGCAGTCGGGACTTCAATCAGCCCCAGCATTTT.

The J gene is TRBJ2-7, the V gene TRBV5-1; D is unresolved. Germline V gene lookup returns CDR1 SGHRS and CDR2 YFSETQ. The CDR3 sequence is 14 residues long. V was clipped by 0 bases and J by 5 bases, with 12 bases between them. The CDR3 sequence is CASSLGLDLNEQYF. The CDR3 nucleotides read TGCGCCAGCAGCTTGGGGCTAGATCTGAACGAGCAGTACTTC.

This chain links TRBV4-3 with TRBJ2-1; tentative D call: TRBD2 (5 bases). This CDR3 is 15 amino acids long. Trimming pared 1 base from V and 9 bases from J, leaving 16 bases between. Per the germline V gene, CDR1 is LGHNA and CDR2 is YSLEER. The CDR3 nucleotides read TGCGCCAGCAGCCAAGCTCTTATTTCAGGAGGTGAGCAGTTCTTC. Translated: CASSQALISGGEQFF.

The V and J genes are TRBV9 and TRBJ2-1, with 7 bases that match TRBD2. The CDR3 sequence is 14 residues long. Trimming took 2 bases from V and 4 from J; bases not matched to a gene: 3. The germline V gene encodes CDR1 SGDLS and CDR2 YYNGEE. The CDR3 spells CASSVGGRYNEQFF. In DNA, the CDR3 is TGTGCCAGCAGCGTTGGCGGGAGATACAATGAGCAGTTCTTC.

The rearrangement links TRBV19 to TRBJ1-2; unclear D gene. This CDR3 contains 12 residues. Between the trimmed V and J ends, which lost 5 bases and 6 bases, there was a span of 10 bases. Germline loops: CDR1 LNHDA, CDR2 SQIVND (reference sequence). CDR3 sequence (DNA): TGTGCCAGTAGTGGCAGGCGAGATGGCTACACCTTC. As protein: CASSGRRDGYTF.

This clone was observed once. V is TRBV10-3 and J is TRBJ1-5; D is ambiguous. The germline V gene encodes CDR1 ENHRY and CDR2 SYGVKD. V lost 5 bases, J lost 0 bases, and 11 bases lay in between. CDR3 length equals 15 residues. CDR3 sequence (DNA): TGTGCCATCAGTTTCTCGGGTTCTAGCAATCAGCCCCAGCATTTT. Translating it yields CAISFSGSSNQPQHF.

This clone was recorded once. The V gene is TRBV5-8, the J gene TRBJ2-3, with D possibly being TRBD2 (6 bases). V lost 3 bases and J 4 bases, leaving 12 bases between the germline ends. The germline CDR1 and CDR2 sequences are SGHTS and YDEGEE. This CDR3 is built from 14 residues. CDR3 in amino acids: CASSWAGRADTQYF. In DNA, the CDR3 is TGTGCCAGCAGCTGGGCCGGGAGAGCAGATACGCAGTATTTT.

This chain connects TRBV19 to TRBJ2-4; TRBD1 agrees at 7 bases. The trim removed 1 base at V and 1 base at J, leaving 4 bases unmatched. The CDR3 has 16 residues. Germline CDR1 reads LNHDA; CDR2 reads SQIVND (reference sequence). The CDR3 DNA follows: TGTGCCAGTAGTATAGTCCCGACAGGGGCCAAAAACATTCAGTACTTC. Amino acids: CASSIVPTGAKNIQYF.

This sequence joins TRBV6-2 or TRBV6-3 and TRBJ1-4; D gene uncertain. Germline CDR1 MNHEY, CDR2 SVGEGT. Trimming removed 4 bases from V and 7 bases from J, with 7 bases in between. The CDR3 is made up of 12 amino acids. The CDR3 region is CASSSPVEKLFF. CDR3 nucleotide sequence: TGTGCCAGCAGTTCGCCAGTTGAAAAACTGTTTTTT.

This clone has more than one count but fewer than ten. The chain uses TRBV6-5 and TRBJ1-5, with 7 bases aligning to TRBD1. The V gene end was trimmed by 0 bases and the J gene end by 6 bases; junction bases not matched to a gene: 5. The CDR3 sequence is 15 residues long. The germline CDR1 and CDR2 sequences are MNHEY and SVGAGI. CDR3 sequence: CASSYSSRGTQPQHF. In nucleotides, the CDR3 is TGTGCCAGCAGTTACTCGTCCAGGGGGACTCAGCCCCAGCATTTT.

The chain recombines TRBV7-9 with TRBJ2-7; TRBD2 matches at 11 bases. The V gene end was trimmed by 6 bases and the J gene end by 2 bases; junction bases not matched to a gene: 6. CDR1 and CDR2 from the germline V gene are SEHNR and FQNEAQ (reference sequence). The CDR3 is 15 residues long. CDR3 bases: TGTGCCAGCAGAGACCTAGCGGGAGGTACCTACGAGCAGTACTTC. Encoded protein: CASRDLAGGTYEQYF.

This chain joins TRBV15 and TRBJ2-3; 12 bases agree with TRBD2. The J segment lost 6 bases and the V segment lost 8 bases, leaving 6 bases of the junction unmatched. Germline V gene sequence: CDR1 LNHNV, CDR2 YYDKDF (reference sequence). This CDR3 has 14 residues. The CDR3 bases are TGTGCCACCGCCGGGACTAGCGGGCTGGATACGCAGTATTTT. This gives the protein CATAGTSGLDTQYF.

The CDR3 spells CAWTKDRDDSPLHF. CDR3 in DNA: TGTGCCTGGACCAAGGACAGGGACGATTCACCCCTCCACTTT. The chain is built from TRBV30 and TRBJ1-6; 8 positions agree with TRBD1. V gave up 4 bases and J gave up 8 bases; unmatched junction bases: 7. CDR3 length: 14 amino acids. Germline lookup yields CDR1 GTSNPN and CDR2 SVGIG (reference sequence).

The chain joins TRBV15 to TRBJ2-7, with D perhaps matching TRBD2 (6 bases). Germline V CDR1 and CDR2: LNHNV, YYDKDF (reference sequence). The CDR3 covers 15 residues. Deletions cut 3 bases from V and 0 bases from J, with 12 bases between. The CDR3 loop is CATSSGDGSSYEQYF. As DNA, the CDR3 is TGTGCCACCAGCAGTGGGGACGGGAGCTCCTACGAGCAGTACTTC.